The 16 T cell receptor beta chains below come from one sample, sequenced in a study of T-cell memory formation after mild COVID-19. Using its own MiXCR run on the 5' RACE reads, TCRdb lists one record per CDR3 protein. The table lists approximately 350,000 distinct CDR3 sequences, about an eighth of them singletons. Sequencing input: PBMCs or a T cell subset sorted from them (not recorded which). These receptors were taken from a man between 18 and 29 years old who had mild COVID-19 (a few samples of this study predate the infection). Cell type and time point are not known.

This clonotype showed up just a few times. The rearrangement links TRBV15 to TRBJ1-6; tentative D call: TRBD1 (5 bases). This CDR3 contains 14 residues. V lost 1 base to trimming and J lost 13 bases, with 14 bases between them. Per the germline V gene, CDR1 is LNHNV and CDR2 is YYDKDF (reference sequence). The CDR3 here is CATSRVGEVVPLHF. For the CDR3, the DNA is TGTGCCACCAGCAGAGTAGGGGAGGTGGTGCCCCTCCACTTT. The entire variable domain, with the rest obtained from reference TRBV15 and TRBJ1-6, is as follows: DAMVIQNPRYQVTQFGKPVTLSCSQTLNHNVMYWYQQKSSQAPKLLFHYYDKDFNNEADTPDNFQSRRPNTSFCFLDIRSPGLGDTAMYLCATSRVGEVVPLHFGNGTRLTVT.

The chain uses TRBV13 and TRBJ2-7; no clear D. There are 15 residues in the CDR3. The germline V gene has CDR1 PRHDT and CDR2 FYEKMQ (reference sequence). The V end lost 0 bases, the J end lost 3 bases, and 12 bases lay between the germline ends. The CDR3 region has the DNA TGTGCCAGCAGCTTAGGTCCCCGTGGGGTCTACGAGCAGTACGTC. Its protein product is CASSLGPRGVYEQYV.

The V call is TRBV7-2, the J call TRBJ1-5; TRBD1 matches at 11 bases. Germline trimming cut 5 bases from V and 7 bases from J; bases unmatched to any gene: 7. The CDR3 runs to 15 residues. CDR1 is SGHTA, CDR2 FQGNSA, per germline. CDR3 bases: TGTGCCAGCAGCCCCGGGACAGGGGGTGGCCAGCCCCAGCATTTT. Protein sequence: CASSPGTGGGQPQHF.

In its sample, this clonotype was seen a few times. This chain joins TRBV20-1 and TRBJ2-1, with TRBD2 matching 8 bases. Germline V gene sequence: CDR1 DFQATT, CDR2 SNEGSKA (reference sequence). Germline trimming cut 4 bases from V and 0 bases from J; bases unmatched to any gene: 11. This CDR3 contains 17 residues. The CDR3 spells CSATVWARGASYNEQFF. The CDR3 DNA is TGCAGTGCTACCGTTTGGGCGCGGGGGGCCTCCTACAATGAGCAGTTCTTC.

This clonotype has at least ten counts. V is TRBV11-2 and J is TRBJ2-3; D gene unclear. This CDR3 contains 11 residues. V was cut by 3 bases and J by 7 bases, with 5 bases left in between. Per germline, CDR1 SGHAT and CDR2 FQNNGV. The CDR3 bases are TGTGCCAGCAGCTTTGGATATACGCAGTATTTT. It codes for CASSFGYTQYF.

This clonotype has at least ten counts. The chain employs TRBV14 and TRBJ2-3, with D perhaps matching TRBD1 (5 bases). V lost 1 base, J lost 1 base, and 12 bases lay in between. The CDR3 covers 16 residues. The germline V gene has CDR1 SGHDN and CDR2 FVKESK. CDR3 bases: TGTGCCAGCAGCCAAGGAACAGGCGCGGGCACAGATACGCAGTATTTT. This codes for CASSQGTGAGTDTQYF.

In its sample, this clonotype was seen a few times. The chain employs TRBV5-1 and TRBJ1-2; unclear D gene. V lost 0 bases to trimming and J lost 0 bases, with 6 bases between them. CDR3 size: 14 residues. Germline CDR1 is SGHRS and CDR2 is YFSETQ. The CDR3 protein is CASSLGEANYGYTF. CDR3 bases: TGCGCCAGCAGCTTGGGGGAAGCTAACTATGGCTACACCTTC.

The V call is TRBV7-2, the J call TRBJ2-5; tentatively, D is TRBD2 (5 bases). V lost 2 bases and J 5 bases, leaving 12 bases between the germline ends. Germline CDR1 is SGHTA and CDR2 is FQGNSA. The CDR3 sequence is 14 residues long. The CDR3 DNA reads TGTGCCAGCAGCTTATCGGGGTTTGGGGAGACCCAGTACTTC. It yields the protein CASSLSGFGETQYF. The full variable domain, with the rest looked up from reference TRBV7-2 and TRBJ2-5, is GAGVSQSPSNKVTEKGKDVELRCDPISGHTALYWYRQSLGQGLEFLIYFQGNSAPDKSGLPSDRFSAERTGGSVSTLTIQRTQQEDSAVYLCASSLSGFGETQYFGPGTRLLVL.

This chain joins TRBV12-3 or TRBV12-4 and TRBJ2-7; D is possibly TRBD1 or TRBD2 (5 bases each). Trimming removed 6 bases at V and 5 bases at J, with 17 bases between. The CDR3 is 14 amino acids. The CDR3 here is CASSPLGGSHEQYF. The CDR3 nucleotides read TGTGCCAGCAGCCCCCTTGGGGGTTCCCACGAGCAGTACTTC.

V is TRBV12-3 or TRBV12-4 and J is TRBJ1-6; D is ambiguous. Deletions cut 7 bases from V and 9 bases from J, with 16 bases between. This CDR3 is built from 14 residues. The CDR3: CASNLGGRGSPLHF. The DNA of the CDR3 is TGTGCCAGCAACCTAGGAGGCCGTGGTTCACCCCTCCACTTT.

This clonotype has a handful of counts. This sequence joins TRBV12-3 or TRBV12-4 and TRBJ1-1, with a tentative D call TRBD1 (5 bases). The CDR3 covers 13 residues. V lost 4 bases to trimming and J lost 5 bases, with 11 bases between them. CDR3 region: CASSSSGFTEAFF. The DNA for the CDR3 is TGTGCCAGCAGTTCCTCAGGGTTTACTGAAGCTTTCTTT.

V usage is TRBV3-1 and J usage is TRBJ2-2, with 7 bases fitting TRBD2. V lost 4 bases and J lost 5; bases outside the gene matches: 10. Germline V gene sequence: CDR1 LGHDT, CDR2 YNNKEL (reference sequence). The CDR3 is 16 residues long. CDR3 bases: TGTGCCAGCAGCCGACGACTAGCCTCGAGGACCGGGGAGCTGTTTTTT. Protein: CASSRRLASRTGELFF.

The chain carries TRBV20-1 and TRBJ1-2; 8 bases are shared with TRBD1. The CDR3 totals 14 residues. The J segment lost 6 bases and the V segment lost 3 bases, leaving 9 bases of the junction unmatched. Germline loops: CDR1 DFQATT, CDR2 SNEGSKA (reference sequence). The CDR3 nucleotides are TGCAGTGCTAGGGGCCATGACAGGGGCAATGGCTACACCTTC. This gives the protein CSARGHDRGNGYTF.

This clonotype was counted many times. The chain carries TRBV6-5 and TRBJ1-1; possibly TRBD1 for D (6 bases). Trimming pared 0 bases from V and 1 base from J, leaving 9 bases between. CDR3 length equals 15 residues. Germline lookup yields CDR1 MNHEY and CDR2 SVGAGI. The chain's CDR3 is CASSYSGTQNTEAFF. CDR3 bases: TGTGCCAGCAGTTACTCCGGGACACAGAACACTGAAGCTTTCTTT.

This clonotype was seen only once. V gene TRBV7-6 combines with J gene TRBJ2-7; possible D gene TRBD1, 5 bases. This CDR3 spans 12 amino acids. Deletions cut 4 bases from V and 8 bases from J, with 12 bases between. Per the germline V gene, CDR1 is SGHVS and CDR2 is FNYEAQ. CDR3 in amino acids: CASSSSRVKQYF. In DNA, the CDR3 is TGTGCCAGCAGCTCAAGCAGGGTGAAGCAGTACTTC. The variable domain in full, completed from reference TRBV7-6 and TRBJ2-7, reads GAGVSQSPRYKVTKRGQDVALRCDPISGHVSLYWYRQALGQGPEFLTYFNYEAQQDKSGLPNDRFSAERPEGSISTLTIQRTEQRDSAMYRCASSSSRVKQYFGPGTRLTVT.

V gene TRBV10-3 combines with J gene TRBJ2-2; weak D call: TRBD2 (6 bases). Trimming removed 2 bases from V and 0 bases from J, with 19 bases in between. The CDR3 loop spans 19 amino acids. CDR1 ENHRY and CDR2 SYGVKD come from the germline V gene. The CDR3 DNA follows: TGTGCCATCAGTGAGGCCCGGTTCGGGCGGGGTACGAACACCGGGGAGCTGTTTTTT. The encoded protein is CAISEARFGRGTNTGELFF.